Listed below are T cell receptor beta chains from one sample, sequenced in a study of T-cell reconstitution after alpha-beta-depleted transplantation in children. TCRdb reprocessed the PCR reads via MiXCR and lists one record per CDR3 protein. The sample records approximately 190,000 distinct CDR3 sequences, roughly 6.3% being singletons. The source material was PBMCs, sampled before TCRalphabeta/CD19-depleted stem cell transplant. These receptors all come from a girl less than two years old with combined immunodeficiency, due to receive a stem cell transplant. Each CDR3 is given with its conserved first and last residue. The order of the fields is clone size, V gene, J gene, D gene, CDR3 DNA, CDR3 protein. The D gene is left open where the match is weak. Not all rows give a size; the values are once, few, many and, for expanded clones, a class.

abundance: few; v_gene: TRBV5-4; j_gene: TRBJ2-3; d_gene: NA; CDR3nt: TGTGCCAGCAGCTTCGAGGCGGGTAGCACAGATACGCAGTATTTT; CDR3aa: CASSFEAGSTDTQYF
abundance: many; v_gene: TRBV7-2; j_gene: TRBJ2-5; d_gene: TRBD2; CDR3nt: TGTGCCAGCAGCTTAGAGGGACTAGGATTCGAGGAGACCCAGTACTTC; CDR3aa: CASSLEGLGFEETQYF
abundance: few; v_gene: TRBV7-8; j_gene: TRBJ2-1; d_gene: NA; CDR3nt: TGTGCCAGCAGCTCCCTACTGAGTAGGGTTGCAACTCATGACAATGAGCAGTTCTTC; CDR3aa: CASSSLLSRVATHDNEQFF
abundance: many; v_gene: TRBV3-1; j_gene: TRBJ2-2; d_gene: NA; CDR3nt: TGTGCCAGCAGCCAAGATTGGGGAACCGGGGAGCTGTTTTTT; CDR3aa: CASSQDWGTGELFF
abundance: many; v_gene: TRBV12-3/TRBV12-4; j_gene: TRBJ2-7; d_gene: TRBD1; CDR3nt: TGTGCCAGCAGTTTTCAGGGGGCGGGCGAGCAGTACTTC; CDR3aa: CASSFQGAGEQYF
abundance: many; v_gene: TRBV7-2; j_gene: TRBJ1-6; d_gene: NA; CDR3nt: TGTGCCAGCAGCCCCACCTCCCGGTCACCCCTCCACTTT; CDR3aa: CASSPTSRSPLHF
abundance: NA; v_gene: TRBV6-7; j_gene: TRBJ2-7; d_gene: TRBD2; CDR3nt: TGTGCCAGCAGTTCAGCGACTAGCGGGAGGCACGAGCAGTACTTC; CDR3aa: CASSSATSGRHEQYF
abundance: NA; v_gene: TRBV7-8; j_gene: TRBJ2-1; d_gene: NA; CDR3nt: TGTGCCAGCAGCTTCAGTGCTAGTCTTTTTAGGAATGAGCAGTTCTTC; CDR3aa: CASSFSASLFRNEQFF
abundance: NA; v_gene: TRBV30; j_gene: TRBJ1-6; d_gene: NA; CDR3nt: TGTGCCTGGGGGATCACCGGGACACTTAGCTCCTATAATTCACCCCTCCACTTT; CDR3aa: CAWGITGTLSSYNSPLHF
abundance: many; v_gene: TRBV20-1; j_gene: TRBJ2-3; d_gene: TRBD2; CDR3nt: TGCAGTGCTAGAGATGAGACTAGCGGGGGGCCAAGTAACACAGATACGCAGTATTTT; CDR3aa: CSARDETSGGPSNTDTQYF
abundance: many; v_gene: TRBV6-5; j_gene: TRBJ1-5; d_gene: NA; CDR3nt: TGTGCCAGCAGTTCCCCGACAGGTAGCAATCAGCCCCAGCATTTT; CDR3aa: CASSSPTGSNQPQHF
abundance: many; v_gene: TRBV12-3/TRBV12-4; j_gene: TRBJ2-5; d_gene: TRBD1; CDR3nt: TGTGCCAGCAGTTTAAGGGACAGGAGACAAGAGACCCAGTACTTC; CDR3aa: CASSLRDRRQETQYF
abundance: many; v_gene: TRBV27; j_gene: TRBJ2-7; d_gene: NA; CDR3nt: TGTGCCAGCAGTCCTGATCACTACGAGCAGTACTTC; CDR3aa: CASSPDHYEQYF
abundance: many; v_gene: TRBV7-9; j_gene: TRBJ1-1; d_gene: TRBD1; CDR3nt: TGTGCCAGCAGCTTACCACAGGGGGCGGCGGAGGACACTGAAGCTTTCTTT; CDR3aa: CASSLPQGAAEDTEAFF
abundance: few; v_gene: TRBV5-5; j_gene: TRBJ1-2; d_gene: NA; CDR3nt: TGTGCCAGCAGCTTTTTCGGGGGATGGGCCTATGGCTACACCTTC; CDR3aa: CASSFFGGWAYGYTF
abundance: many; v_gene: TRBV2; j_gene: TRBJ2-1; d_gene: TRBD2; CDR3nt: TGTGCCAGCAAGGAGGATAGCGGGGGGTACAATGAGCAGTTCTTC; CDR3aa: CASKEDSGGYNEQFF
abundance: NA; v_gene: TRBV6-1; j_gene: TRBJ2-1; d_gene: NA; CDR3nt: TGTGCCAGCCCCGAGGGGGTGGGAAGTTTCAATGAGCAGTTCTTC; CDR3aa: CASPEGVGSFNEQFF
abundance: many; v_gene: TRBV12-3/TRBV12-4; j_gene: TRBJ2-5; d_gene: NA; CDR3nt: TGTGCCAGCACCCTCAGGACCGGGTTACTCCAAGAGACCCAGTACTTC; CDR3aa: CASTLRTGLLQETQYF
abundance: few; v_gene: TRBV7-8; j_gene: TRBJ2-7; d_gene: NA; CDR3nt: TGTGCCAGCAGACCGATGCGTACTCGGTACGAGCAGTACTTC; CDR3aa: CASRPMRTRYEQYF
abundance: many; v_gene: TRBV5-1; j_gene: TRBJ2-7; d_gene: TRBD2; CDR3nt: TGCGCCAGCAGCTTGGGACTAGCGGGCCACGAGCAGTACTTC; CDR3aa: CASSLGLAGHEQYF
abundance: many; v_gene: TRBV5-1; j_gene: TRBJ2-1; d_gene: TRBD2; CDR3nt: TGCGCCAGCAGCGCGATTCCGGGACTAGGAGGCAATGAGCAGTTCTTC; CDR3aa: CASSAIPGLGGNEQFF
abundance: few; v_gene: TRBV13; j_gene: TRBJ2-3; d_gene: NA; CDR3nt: TGTGCCAGCAGCTTAGCCTTGGGCTCCACAGATACGCAGTATTTT; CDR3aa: CASSLALGSTDTQYF
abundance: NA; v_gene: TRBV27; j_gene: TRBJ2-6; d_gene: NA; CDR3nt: TGTGCCAGCAGTTGGGCTGGGCCCAACGTCCTGACTTTC; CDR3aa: CASSWAGPNVLTF
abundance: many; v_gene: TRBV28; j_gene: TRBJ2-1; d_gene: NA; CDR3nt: TGTGCCAGCAGATTGGACCGGACGGGAGCGCACAATGAGCAGTTCTTC; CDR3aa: CASRLDRTGAHNEQFF
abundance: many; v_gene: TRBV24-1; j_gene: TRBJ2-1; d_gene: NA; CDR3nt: TGTGCCACCAGTGATTTGAAGACAGCCTCCTACAATGAGCAGTTCTTC; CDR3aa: CATSDLKTASYNEQFF
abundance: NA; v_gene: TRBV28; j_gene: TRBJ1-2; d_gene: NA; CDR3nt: TGTGCCAGCAGTTTCCACCCAGGGGAAGGCTACACCTTC; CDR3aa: CASSFHPGEGYTF
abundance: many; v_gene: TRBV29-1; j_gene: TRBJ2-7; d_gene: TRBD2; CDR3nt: TGCAGCGTTGTCCTAGGGCTAGCGGGAGGCGAGCAGTACTTC; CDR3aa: CSVVLGLAGGEQYF
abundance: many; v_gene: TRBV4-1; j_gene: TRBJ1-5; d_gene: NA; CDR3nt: TGCGCCAGCAGTCAACAGCTTAATAGCAATCAGCCCCAGCATTTT; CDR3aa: CASSQQLNSNQPQHF
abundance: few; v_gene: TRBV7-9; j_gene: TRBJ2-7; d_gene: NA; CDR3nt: TGTGCCAGCAGCTTACCGATGACTGAGACCTACGAGCAGTACTTC; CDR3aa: CASSLPMTETYEQYF